This T cell receptor (beta chain) was recovered during a study of blood T cell repertoires in COVID-19. Across the whole study: COVID-19 samples, acute and convalescent, were from the United States, Italy and Spain. T cells, B-cell-depleted T cells, or PBMCs supplied cDNA or gDNA.

Germline V gene lookup returns CDR1 SGHVS and CDR2 FQNEAQ. V was shortened by 6 bases and J by 5 bases, with 17 bases between the two germline ends. The CDR3 is made up of 15 amino acids. Only a few counts were recorded for this clone. As originally analysed: Estimated nucleated cell counts came from reference gene primer amplification. TCRdb's copy holds only in-frame clones and misses some; the assay was immunoSEQ multiplex PCR. V and J calls and clone size are copied from that table; D and trimming were computed from the DNA. This table holds around 200,000 clones, roughly nine tenths found once. The clonotype originates from a man aged 35 to 55 with acute or convalescent COVID-19. The rearrangement joins TRBV7-8 to TRBJ1-5; D is unclear. Sequenced: peripheral blood. CDR3 region: CASSPGEPRYQPQHF. The CDR3 region has the DNA TGTGCCAGCAGTCCTGGGGAGCCCAGGTATCAGCCCCAGCATTTT. Drawing the rest from reference TRBV7-8 and TRBJ1-5, the complete variable domain is GAGVSQSPRYKVAKRGQDVALRCDPISGHVSLFWYQQALGQGPEFLTYFQNEAQLDKSGLPSDRFFAERPEGSVSTLKIQRTQQEDSAVYLCASSPGEPRYQPQHFGDGTRLSIL.